This entry features one T cell receptor beta chain sequence. In the original workflow: Reference gene primer amplification in the assay estimated nucleated cell counts. Some clones are missing from TCRdb's copy, which holds only in-frame ones; the method was immunoSEQ multiplex PCR. That table supplies the V and J calls and clone size; D and trimming were determined from the DNA. The repertoire holds hundreds of thousands of clones, with around 83% as singletons. This entry is derived from a study of blood T cell repertoires in COVID-19. Study summary: Researchers got acute and convalescent COVID-19 samples from the United States, Italy and Spain. Nucleic acid was either cDNA or gDNA, and it came from T cells, B-cell-depleted T cells, or PBMCs.

The germline V and J ends were trimmed by 5 bases and 4 bases, with 15 bases remaining between them. CDR3 length equals 15 residues. Per germline, CDR1 LNHNV and CDR2 YYDKDF (reference sequence). Specimen: peripheral blood. This receptor was taken from a man older than 75 with acute or convalescent COVID-19. The chain is built from TRBV15 and TRBJ2-1; tentatively, D is TRBD1 (5 bases). In nucleotides, the CDR3 is TGTGCCACCAGCCAAAACCCACCAGGGTACAATGAGCAGTTCTTC. Translation: CATSQNPPGYNEQFF.